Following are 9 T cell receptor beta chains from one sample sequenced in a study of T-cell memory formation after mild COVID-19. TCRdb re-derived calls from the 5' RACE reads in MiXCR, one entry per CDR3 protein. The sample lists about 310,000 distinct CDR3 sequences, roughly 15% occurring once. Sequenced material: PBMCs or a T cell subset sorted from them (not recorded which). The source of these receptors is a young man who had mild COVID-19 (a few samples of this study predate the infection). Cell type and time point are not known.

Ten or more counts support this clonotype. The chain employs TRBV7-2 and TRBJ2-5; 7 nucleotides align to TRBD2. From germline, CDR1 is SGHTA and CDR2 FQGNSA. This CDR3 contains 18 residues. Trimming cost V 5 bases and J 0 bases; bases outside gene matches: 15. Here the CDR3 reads CASSLPGLVEPDQETQYF. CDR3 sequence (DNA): TGTGCCAGCAGCCTGCCTGGACTAGTAGAGCCCGACCAAGAGACCCAGTACTTC.

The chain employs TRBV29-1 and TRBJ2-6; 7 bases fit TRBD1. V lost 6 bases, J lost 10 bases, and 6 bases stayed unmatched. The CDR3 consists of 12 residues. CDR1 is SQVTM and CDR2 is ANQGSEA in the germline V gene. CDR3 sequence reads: CSVRGLENVLTF. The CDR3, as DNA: TGCAGCGTAAGGGGGCTCGAGAACGTCCTGACTTTC.

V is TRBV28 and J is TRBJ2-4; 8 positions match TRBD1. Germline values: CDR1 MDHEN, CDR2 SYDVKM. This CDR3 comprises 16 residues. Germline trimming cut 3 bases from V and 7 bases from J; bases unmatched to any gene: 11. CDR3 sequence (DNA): TGTGCCAGCAGTTTCTCCTCTCAGGGGGCAAGGAACATTCAGTACTTC. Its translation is CASSFSSQGARNIQYF.

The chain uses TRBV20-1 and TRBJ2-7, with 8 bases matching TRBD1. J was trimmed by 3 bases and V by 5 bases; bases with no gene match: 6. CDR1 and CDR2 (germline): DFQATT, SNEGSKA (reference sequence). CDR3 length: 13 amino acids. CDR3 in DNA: TGCAGTGCTCCCGGGACAGGCATCTACGAGCAGTACTTC. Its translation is CSAPGTGIYEQYF.

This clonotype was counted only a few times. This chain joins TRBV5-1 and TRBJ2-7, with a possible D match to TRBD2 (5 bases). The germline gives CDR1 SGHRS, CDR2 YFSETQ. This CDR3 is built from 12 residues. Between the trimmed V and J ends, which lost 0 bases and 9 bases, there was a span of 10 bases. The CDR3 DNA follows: TGCGCCAGCAGCTTGGGAGCGGATGTGCAGTACTTC. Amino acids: CASSLGADVQYF. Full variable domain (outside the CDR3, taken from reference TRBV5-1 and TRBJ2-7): KAGVTQTPRYLIKTRGQQVTLSCSPISGHRSVSWYQQTPGQGLQFLFEYFSETQRNKGNFPGRFSGRQFSNSRSEMNVSTLELGDSALYLCASSLGADVQYFGPGTRLTVT.

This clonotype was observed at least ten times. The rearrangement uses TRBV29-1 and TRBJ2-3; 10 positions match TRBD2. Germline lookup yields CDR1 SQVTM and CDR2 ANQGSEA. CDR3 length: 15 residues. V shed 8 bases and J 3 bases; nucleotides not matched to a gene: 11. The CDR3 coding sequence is TGCAGCACAACGGACAGCGGGGGGGCGACAGATACGCAGTATTTT. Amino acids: CSTTDSGGATDTQYF.

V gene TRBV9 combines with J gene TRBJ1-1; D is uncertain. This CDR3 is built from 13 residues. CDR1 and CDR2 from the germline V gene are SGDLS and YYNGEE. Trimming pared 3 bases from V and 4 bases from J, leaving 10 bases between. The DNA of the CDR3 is TGTGCCAGCAGCGCTCAGGCGGGCACTGAAGCTTTCTTT. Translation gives CASSAQAGTEAFF.

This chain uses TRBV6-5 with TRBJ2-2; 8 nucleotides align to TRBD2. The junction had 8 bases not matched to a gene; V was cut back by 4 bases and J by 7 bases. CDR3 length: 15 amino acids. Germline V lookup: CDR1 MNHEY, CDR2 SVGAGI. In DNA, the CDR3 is TGTGCCAGCAGTTTCACGACTAGCGTCGGCGGGGAGCTGTTTTTT. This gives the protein CASSFTTSVGGELFF.

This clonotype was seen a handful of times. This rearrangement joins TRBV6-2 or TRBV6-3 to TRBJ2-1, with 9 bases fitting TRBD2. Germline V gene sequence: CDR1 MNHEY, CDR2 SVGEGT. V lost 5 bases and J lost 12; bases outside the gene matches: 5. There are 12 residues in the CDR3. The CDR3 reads CASSRISGGQFF. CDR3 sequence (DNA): TGTGCCAGCAGTCGAATTAGCGGGGGGCAGTTCTTC.